This TCR beta chain derives from a study of T cells in Graves' hyperthyroidism and ophthalmopathy. Reasons for excluding patients were uncontrolled infection, other autoimmune disease, pregnancy or lactation. Sampled blood dates from first hyperthyroidism diagnosis, and it precedes any ophthalmopathy symptoms. This clonotype was found many times. V was clipped by 6 bases and J by 4 bases; unmatched bases: 8. Germline V lookup: CDR1 DFQATT, CDR2 SNEGSKA (reference sequence). This CDR3 region has 14 residues. TCR beta CDR3 sequences were amplified from RNA transcripts. Initially, a first-round RT-PCR of the TCR CDR3 employed the HTBI primer set. A single record per CDR3 protein comes from TCRdb applying MiXCR to the multiplex PCR reads. The sample carries nearly 600,000 distinct CDR3 sequences, roughly 13% recorded once.

The V gene is TRBV20-1, the J gene TRBJ2-2, with 7 bases aligning to TRBD2. The receptor was isolated from a woman between 25 and 40 years old with Graves' hyperthyroidism that later progressed to Graves' ophthalmopathy. Sample: blood. DNA for the CDR3: TGCAGTGCCCCAATGGCTAGCGGCACCGGGGAGCTGTTTTTT. It is translated as CSAPMASGTGELFF.